The 27 T cell receptor beta chains given below trace back to one sample, sequenced in a study of Ad26.COV2.S vaccination and SARS-CoV-2 variants. As for treatment: roughly 18 received Ad26.COV2.S at low or high dose, single or two shots; 5 received placebo; per-sample allocation not given. Collection of samples fell on day 63 after the first vaccine or placebo injection. Here immunoSEQ multiplex PCR was the method, and the copy in TCRdb shows in-frame clones only, minus some. The table shows 300,000 to 350,000 clones, with approximately 86% occurring only once. The specimen was peripheral blood, collected in a trial of Ad26.COV2.S vaccine versus placebo. All receptors come from a person between 18 and 65 years old who received the Ad26.COV2.S COVID-19 vaccine or a placebo.

V is TRBV10-2 and J is TRBJ2-5, with 9 bases matching TRBD2. Trimming cost V 8 bases and J 6 bases; bases outside gene matches: 13. There are 15 residues in the CDR3. Germline loops: CDR1 WSHSY, CDR2 SAAADI. CDR3 amino acids: CASRAEGSGGKTQYF. CDR3 in DNA: TGCGCCAGCCGAGCTGAAGGTAGCGGGGGAAAGACCCAGTACTTC.

The chain couples TRBV6-5 to TRBJ1-5; D remains ambiguous. Germline lookup yields CDR1 MNHEY and CDR2 SVGAGI. This CDR3 region has 13 residues. V was trimmed by 6 bases and J by 0 bases, leaving 6 bases between them. The CDR3 region has the DNA TGTGCCAGCAGGTGGGATAGCAATCAGCCCCAGCATTTT. Translating gives CASRWDSNQPQHF.

The V call is TRBV6-5, the J call TRBJ2-3; D remains ambiguous. Trimming removed 6 bases at V and 9 bases at J, with 19 bases between. Germline lookup yields CDR1 MNHEY and CDR2 SVGAGI. CDR3 length: 14 residues. The CDR3 sequence: CASSYRQNRPTQYF. CDR3 nucleotides: TGTGCCAGCAGCTATCGACAAAATAGGCCGACGCAGTATTTT.

The rearrangement joins TRBV5-6 to TRBJ2-6, with 11 positions matching TRBD1. Unmatched junction bases numbered 10, after V lost 6 bases and J lost 2 bases. The CDR3 consists of 18 residues. Germline values: CDR1 SGHDT, CDR2 YYEEEE. The CDR3 bases are TGTGCCAGCACCAAGAGACGGACAGGGGGCGCTGGGGCCAACGTCCTGACTTTC. Protein sequence: CASTKRRTGGAGANVLTF.

This clone was picked up one time. The genes are TRBV5-6 and TRBJ1-4; D gene uncertain. The V end was cut by 0 bases, the J end by 6 bases, with 9 bases between. Germline CDR1 SGHDT, CDR2 YYEEEE. The CDR3 covers 14 residues. CDR3 nucleotides: TGTGCCAGCAGCTTGGGGATTAAGGATGAAAAACTGTTTTTT. As protein: CASSLGIKDEKLFF.

The V and J genes are TRBV6-1 and TRBJ2-3; TRBD2 aligns across 13 bases. V shed 2 bases, J shed 4 bases, and the junction held 0 bases outside the gene matches. Germline CDR1 MNHNS, CDR2 SASEGT. CDR3 length: 15 residues. The CDR3 DNA reads TGTGCCAGCAGTGAAACTAGCGGGGGGGCAGATACGCAGTATTTT. It is translated as CASSETSGGADTQYF.

The rearrangement links TRBV30 to TRBJ1-1, with 9 bases fitting TRBD1. Losses at the gene ends were 4 bases for V and 3 bases for J; bases not matched to a gene: 6. Germline-derived CDR1 and CDR2 are GTSNPN and SVGIG (reference sequence). This CDR3 is 14 amino acids long. The CDR3 region has the DNA TGTGCCTGGACCACAGGGGGCAGGGACACTGAAGCTTTCTTT. Translating it yields CAWTTGGRDTEAFF.

The chain couples TRBV4-3 to TRBJ1-1, with 8 bases identical to TRBD1. Germline-derived CDR1 and CDR2 are LGHNA and YSLEER. V lost 1 base and J lost 12; bases outside the gene matches: 7. The CDR3 runs 13 residues. CDR3 sequence (DNA): TGCGCCAGCAGCCAAGTTACAGGGGGTTTGACTTTCTTT. Translated, it gives CASSQVTGGLTFF.

CDR3 nucleotides: TGTGCCAGTAGTATAGTAGCGGGGGGGCGGAATGAGCAGTTCTTC. Amino acids: CASSIVAGGRNEQFF. V and J are TRBV19 and TRBJ2-1; TRBD2 matches 11 bases. The ends lost 1 base at V and 7 bases at J; junction bases unmatched: 3. The CDR3 covers 15 residues. Germline lookup yields CDR1 LNHDA and CDR2 SQIVND (reference sequence).

The chain carries TRBV18 and TRBJ2-3, with D hard to call. This CDR3 has 13 residues. V shed 3 bases and J shed 3 bases, with 7 bases lying between them. Germline loops: CDR1 KGHSH, CDR2 LQKENI. CDR3 nucleotides: TGTGCCAGCTCACCGGGGTTTACAGATACGCAGTATTTT. Amino acid sequence: CASSPGFTDTQYF.

The DNA of the CDR3 is TGTGCCAGCAGCCAAATAATAACGGCAGGAGGCACTGAAGCTTTCTTT. Protein: CASSQIITAGGTEAFF. V usage is TRBV7-2 and J usage is TRBJ1-1; D uncertain. CDR1 is SGHTA, CDR2 FQGNSA, per germline. This CDR3 has 16 residues. V was cut by 5 bases and J by 4 bases, with 20 bases left in between.

This chain links TRBV6-5 with TRBJ1-5; 7 positions agree with TRBD1. The CDR3 length is 14 residues. V lost 5 bases to trimming and J lost 4 bases; unmatched junction nucleotides: 5. The V gene's germline CDR1 is MNHEY and CDR2 SVGAGI. The CDR3 is CASSQGQRNQPQHF. In DNA, the CDR3 is TGTGCCAGCAGTCAGGGACAGAGAAATCAGCCCCAGCATTTT.

The chain combines TRBV6-2 or TRBV6-3 with TRBJ1-3, with no clear D. Germline CDR1 reads MNHEY; CDR2 reads SVGEGT. V was pared by 2 bases and J by 4 bases, with 15 bases between. The CDR3 spans 16 residues. The DNA of the CDR3 is TGTGCCAGCAGTTACCGAACGACTTCAACCGGAAACACCATATATTTT. Amino acid sequence: CASSYRTTSTGNTIYF.

CDR3 region: CASGEPLGELFF. The CDR3 bases are TGTGCCAGCGGGGAGCCTTTGGGGGAGCTGTTTTTT. This chain links TRBV9 with TRBJ2-2; tentative D call: TRBD2 (5 bases). V lost 7 bases and J lost 8, with 12 bases in between. CDR1 and CDR2 (germline): SGDLS, YYNGEE. The CDR3 runs to 12 residues.

As to this clone: The sample holds other DNA sequences that translate to the same CDR3. The V call is TRBV7-3, the J call TRBJ1-1; D may be TRBD1 (5 bases). The germline V gene has CDR1 SGHTA and CDR2 FQGTGA. CDR3 length: 13 amino acids. V lost 3 bases and J lost 0, with 5 bases in between. CDR3 sequence reads: CASSLTVNTEAFF. The DNA for the CDR3 is TGTGCCAGCAGCTTGACAGTGAACACTGAAGCTTTCTTT.

This sequence joins TRBV11-2 and TRBJ2-7; D not certain. Germline V gives CDR1 SGHAT, CDR2 FQNNGV. V was trimmed by 0 bases and J by 5 bases, leaving 8 bases between them. This CDR3 is 13 amino acids long. CDR3 sequence (DNA): TGTGCCAGCAGCTTAGATCGGAGCGACGAGCAGTACTTC. Translated, it gives CASSLDRSDEQYF.

CDR3 sequence (DNA): TGTGCCAGCAGCCTAGACGGACTAGCGGGGGGGCCTAGCAAAAACATTCAGTACTTC. Amino acid sequence: CASSLDGLAGGPSKNIQYF. The chain combines TRBV3-1 (or the pseudogene TRBV3-2) with TRBJ2-4; 15 bases map to TRBD2. Trimming cost V 4 bases and J 3 bases; bases outside gene matches: 10. This CDR3 region has 19 residues. Germline V gene data show CDR1 as LGHDT and CDR2 as YNNKEL (reference sequence).

The chain carries TRBV19 and TRBJ2-1; a weak D match, TRBD2 (6 bases). The germline CDR1 and CDR2 sequences are LNHDA and SQIVND (reference sequence). The V end lost 5 bases, the J end lost 10 bases, and 18 bases lay between the germline ends. The CDR3 consists of 14 residues. The CDR3, as DNA: TGTGCCAGTAGTCTCAGGACTATTTTCCAGGAGCAGTTCTTC. Translated: CASSLRTIFQEQFF.

The chain joins TRBV7-8 to TRBJ1-4; 10 bases match TRBD1. Germline trimming cut 6 bases from V and 4 bases from J; bases unmatched to any gene: 8. The CDR3 loop spans 16 amino acids. Germline CDR1 is SGHVS and CDR2 is FQNEAQ. The CDR3 is CASSSGTGAYNEKLFF. The CDR3 DNA follows: TGTGCCAGCAGTTCCGGGACAGGGGCCTATAATGAAAAACTGTTTTTT.

This clone was seen once. The rearrangement joins TRBV5-1 to TRBJ1-4; no definite D call. V lost 4 bases and J 1 base, leaving 11 bases between the germline ends. CDR1 is SGHRS and CDR2 is YFSETQ in the germline V gene. The CDR3 has 15 residues. In DNA form, the CDR3 reads TGCGCCAGCAGCCTCTCAGTCGTAACTAATGAAAAACTGTTTTTT. Translation: CASSLSVVTNEKLFF.

V usage is TRBV3-1 (or the pseudogene TRBV3-2) and J usage is TRBJ1-3, with D possibly being TRBD1 (6 bases). Deletions cut 4 bases from V and 2 bases from J, with 12 bases between. The CDR3 consists of 15 residues. Germline V gene data show CDR1 as LGHDT and CDR2 as YNNKEL (reference sequence). The CDR3 reads CASSPSAGAGNTIYF. The CDR3 DNA reads TGTGCCAGCAGCCCGTCGGCAGGGGCTGGAAACACCATATATTTT.

This clone has more than one count but fewer than ten. The chain joins TRBV6-5 to TRBJ1-5; 7 bases agree with TRBD1. This CDR3 is 15 amino acids long. Germline V gene lookup returns CDR1 MNHEY and CDR2 SVGAGI. The V segment lost 4 bases and the J segment 0 bases; nucleotides outside the gene matches: 3. CDR3 sequence reads: CASSLDRASNQPQHF. The CDR3 DNA follows: TGTGCCAGCAGTTTAGACAGGGCTAGCAATCAGCCCCAGCATTTT.

The J gene is TRBJ2-7, the V gene TRBV19; D is unresolved. Trimming took 5 bases from V and 2 from J, leaving 13 bases between them. The CDR3 sequence is 14 residues long. The germline CDR1 and CDR2 sequences are LNHDA and SQIVND (reference sequence). CDR3 region: CASSGSGDAYEQYF. For the CDR3, the DNA is TGTGCCAGTAGTGGGTCAGGAGATGCCTACGAGCAGTACTTC.

This sequence joins TRBV30 and TRBJ2-7; a weak D match, TRBD2 (6 bases). This CDR3 region has 16 residues. Germline assignment: CDR1 GTSNPN and CDR2 SVGIG (reference sequence). V was cut by 0 bases and J by 1 base, with 16 bases left in between. DNA for the CDR3: TGTGCCTGGAGTGTACTTGGGGGGTCTACTTCCTACGAGCAGTACTTC. It translates to CAWSVLGGSTSYEQYF.

The chain's CDR3 is CAWLPPRGPGELFF. CDR3 nucleotides: TGTGCCTGGCTTCCGCCCCGGGGGCCCGGGGAGCTGTTTTTT. The V and J genes are TRBV30 and TRBJ2-2; D possibly uses TRBD1 or TRBD2 (6 bases each). This CDR3 has 14 amino acids. V dropped 5 bases and J dropped 6 bases, with 16 bases sitting between them. Germline V lookup: CDR1 GTSNPN, CDR2 SVGIG (reference sequence). The complete variable domain, with remaining parts taken from reference TRBV30 and TRBJ2-2, reads SQTIHQWPATLVQPVGSPLSLECTVEGTSNPNLYWYRQAAGRGLQLLFYSVGIGQISSEVPQNLSASRPQDRQFILSSKKLLLSDSGFYLCAWLPPRGPGELFFGEGSRLTVL.

The table lists this clone with many counts. V gene TRBV9 combines with J gene TRBJ2-7; the match to TRBD2 covers 9 bases. With V trimmed by 0 bases and J by 5 bases, 6 bases remained unmatched. CDR3 length: 15 amino acids. CDR1 and CDR2 from the germline V gene are SGDLS and YYNGEE. CDR3 protein: CASSVVGSGGDEQYF. The CDR3 nucleotides are TGTGCCAGCAGCGTAGTAGGTAGCGGGGGCGACGAGCAGTACTTC. Filled out from reference TRBV9 and TRBJ2-7, the complete variable domain reads DSGVTQTPKHLITATGQRVTLRCSPRSGDLSVYWYQQSLDQGLQFLIQYYNGEERAKGNILERFSAQQFPDLHSELNLSSLELGDSALYFCASSVVGSGGDEQYFGPGTRLTVT.

The rearrangement links TRBV7-8 to TRBJ1-2, with D tentatively TRBD1 (5 bases). V lost 3 bases, J lost 8 bases, and 13 bases lay in between. CDR1 is SGHVS, CDR2 FQNEAQ, per germline. This CDR3 spans 13 amino acids. Here the CDR3 DNA reads TGTGCCAGCAGCTTTGGGGGAGTGGGGGGCTACACCTTC. Protein product: CASSFGGVGGYTF.